Here is one T cell receptor beta chain with its context. This sample was taken from a study of blood T cell repertoires in COVID-19. The wider study: From the United States, Italy and Spain came samples of acute and convalescent COVID-19. The cDNA or gDNA used as material had been derived from T cells, B-cell-depleted T cells, or PBMCs.

In the original analysis: Scientists estimated how many nucleated cells there were by amplifying reference gene primers. Sequencing used immunoSEQ multiplex PCR; TCRdb keeps in-frame clones, though not all of them. That table is the source of V, J and clone size, and D and trimming were worked out from the DNA. The profile covers about 44,000 clones, with approximately 88% appearing a single time and less than 1.5% taken by the ten largest. Sequencing was done on a sample of peripheral blood. The clonotype comes from a woman aged 40 to 50 with acute or convalescent COVID-19.

As DNA, the CDR3 is TGTGCCAGCAGTTACCCGACGACTGGGGAGCAGTACTTC. Amino acid sequence: CASSYPTTGEQYF. The chain has TRBV6-2 or TRBV6-3 and TRBJ2-7; D call uncertain. V dropped 2 bases and J dropped 7 bases, with 12 bases sitting between them. Per the germline V gene, CDR1 is MNHEY and CDR2 is SVGEGT. CDR3 length: 13 residues.